This TCR beta chain derives from a study of human T cells and chemical hapten exposure (dated by TCRdb to the early 2020s). About the study as a whole: For sensitization, 2% DPC in acetone was applied to a roughly 2 cm by roughly 2 cm area of upper inner arm skin. Patch testing on the upper back used Finn chambers containing 0.01% DPC, with scoring done after 6 days according to International Contact Dermatitis Research Group standards. Throughout the approximately 25-week study period, patients were also given weekly therapeutic DPC doses on the scalp. Libraries were pooled for sequencing, and per-sample TCR yields varied mainly because of small differences in library volumes within the pool. Blood was sampled from patients pre-sensitization (week 0) and at 2, 6 and about 24 weeks after DPC sensitization. The study tracked peripheral blood TCR repertoire changes in vivo during primary and secondary sensitization to the hapten diphenylcyclopropenone (DPC) in alopecia patients. Most of the patients in the cohort were female, and the cohort covered alopecia areata with under or over 50% scalp involvement, alopecia totalis and alopecia universalis. Under 30 alopecia patients gave blood for TCR sequencing at one to four time points (pre-sensitization, 2, 6 and 24 weeks).

The method was RACE. This sample was sequenced with a NextSeq 500. Library preparation attached unique molecular identifiers to individual cDNA molecules for quantitative, reproducible TCR counting. For every blood RNA sample, sequencing covered both the TCR alpha and TCR beta chains. In the original analysis: Samples had a median of about 96,000 TCRs, with a range from roughly 20,000 to 690,600. V, J and CDR3 annotation of the TCR reads was performed with the Decombinator software suite. For PS versus PT1 abundance plots, all samples were subsampled to the same number of TCRs (28,000). Expanded TCRs were defined as absent before sensitization and observed at least eight times at the 2-week time point. The public reads were quality trimmed at Q25 with fastp and then assembled into clones with MiXCR by TCRdb, keeping productive beta chains. Each CDR3 protein gets just one entry, which takes the most common genes and DNA from the rows behind it. The V and J calls and clone size come from TCRdb's table, not from the authors' own analysis. The sample has about 350,000 distinct CDR3 sequences on record, around 6% of them singletons. More than 5.5% of the sample comes from the top ten.

Results and caveats for the whole study, not just this receptor: Expanded TCRs formed significantly more large CDR3 similarity clusters than pre-sensitization or healthy control sets, consistent with antigen-driven responses. Because all patients had alopecia, a presumed autoimmune disease, the immune response of the patients might differ from that of healthy individuals. Repeated subsampling changed both the strength of the expansion versus patch-test correlation and the threshold at which that correlation became significant. DPC sensitization did not change how many TCRs were above 1 in 1000 frequency, and no evidence was found of alterations in global repertoire structure. Patch test score was positively correlated with the number of PT1 expanded TCRs, with significance at thresholds 8, 16 and 32 but not at 4.

This sample's time point label indicates: patch test 2, 6 weeks after DPC sensitization. Read against the paper, the sample's treatment or condition label means: therapeutic diphenylcyclopropenone sensitization with weekly scalp DPC. Blood at each patch-test visit was drawn before the patch test was applied. Eligible patients were aged 18 to 70, diagnosed with alopecia, deemed suitable for DPC therapy, and excluded if pregnant. Unfractionated whole blood was collected in Tempus Blood RNA tubes, and total RNA was extracted from that blood. This clonotype was counted a few times. The clone's antigen remains unknown. No clone much larger than this one lies a single base away; base qualities are absent. Material: whole blood, obtained in connection with sensitization to the hapten diphenylcyclopropenone (DPC). The clonotype comes from a woman in her late teens or twenties with alopecia areata. Some clones in this sample may be carry-over from other donors' samples.

The nucleotides are TGCGCCAGCAGCCCGGGACAGGGGGCGATAGCTGAAGCTTTCTTT. Its protein product is CASSPGQGAIAEAFF. The chain was built from TRBV5-1 and TRBJ1-1; 12 bases in between match TRBD1. Trimming leaves V shorter by 4 bases and J shorter by 6 bases, with the junction holding 7 bases beyond the gene matches. The germline V gene encodes CDR1 SGHRS and CDR2 YFSETQ. Measured from the cysteine to the phenylalanine, the CDR3 is 15 residues long. Just CDR3 DNA is preserved here, 45 bases in frame from base 1.